What follows are 8 T cell receptor beta chains derived from one specimen sequenced in a study of shared clonotypes between healthy human individuals. TCRdb's copy holds only in-frame clones and misses some; the assay was immunoSEQ multiplex PCR. The sample yields more than 2,000,000 clones, about 92% seen once. Material: naive CD4+ T cells sorted from blood. Described subset: CD45RA+ positively selected. Every receptor here comes from a young man in good health.

V usage is TRBV7-6 and J usage is TRBJ1-4; D not resolved. Trimming stripped 6 bases from V and 5 bases from J, with 13 bases between. Germline CDR1 SGHVS, CDR2 FNYEAQ. The CDR3 covers 14 residues. In DNA form, the CDR3 reads TGTGCCAGCAGTTCAAGCAGTTCGAATGAAAAACTGTTTTTT. Its protein is CASSSSSSNEKLFF.

The DNA for the CDR3 is TGTGCCAGCAGCTCCCTAGCGGGCTCCTCCTACGAGCAGTACTTC. As protein: CASSSLAGSSYEQYF. The chain recombines TRBV7-9 with TRBJ2-7; 8 bases align to TRBD2. CDR1 and CDR2 from the germline V gene are SEHNR and FQNEAQ (reference sequence). CDR3 length: 15 residues. J lost 0 bases, V lost 4 bases, and 5 bases had no gene match.

The J gene is TRBJ2-5, the V gene TRBV27; unclear D gene. The V end lost 2 bases, the J end lost 5 bases, and 9 bases lay between the germline ends. CDR1 and CDR2 (germline): MNHEY, SMNVEV (reference sequence). This CDR3 has 13 amino acids. The CDR3 loop reads CASSLGIFETQYF. For the CDR3, the DNA is TGTGCCAGCAGTTTAGGTATCTTCGAGACCCAGTACTTC.

This clone was found a few times. The V call is TRBV25-1, the J call TRBJ1-1; tentative D call: TRBD1 (5 bases). This CDR3 spans 11 amino acids. The V end lost 0 bases, the J end lost 14 bases, and 10 bases lay between the germline ends. In germline, CDR1 is MGHDK, CDR2 SYGVNS. The CDR3, as DNA: TGTGCCAGCAGTGAATATGACAGTCGCTTCTTT. This sequence encodes CASSEYDSRFF.

This chain uses TRBV14 with TRBJ1-4; D gene uncertain. The CDR3 runs 14 residues. CDR1 is SGHDN and CDR2 is FVKESK in the germline V gene. V lost 4 bases and J 8 bases, leaving 14 bases between the germline ends. DNA for the CDR3: TGTGCCAGCAGCCGAGGGAATAGTTTGGAAAAACTGTTTTTT. It encodes CASSRGNSLEKLFF. Looking up the rest from reference TRBV14 and TRBJ1-4 gives the full variable domain: EAGVTQFPSHSVIEKGQTVTLRCDPISGHDNLYWYRRVMGKEIKFLLHFVKESKQDESGMPNNRFLAERTGGTYSTLKVQPAELEDSGVYFCASSRGNSLEKLFFGSGTQLSVL.

This chain links TRBV5-1 with TRBJ2-7, with 9 nucleotides matching TRBD1. Germline V gene lookup returns CDR1 SGHRS and CDR2 YFSETQ. After removal of 7 bases from V and 4 bases from J, the junction contained 9 bases not matched to a gene. The CDR3 contains 14 residues. The CDR3 DNA reads as TGCGCCAGCGGCCCGGGACAGGGTAAATACGAGCAGTACTTC. It codes for CASGPGQGKYEQYF.

The count of this clone is one. The genes are TRBV4-2 and TRBJ1-1; 11 positions match TRBD1. V dropped 4 bases and J dropped 11; count of bases not matched to a gene: 12. Germline values: CDR1 LGHNA, CDR2 YNFKEQ. This CDR3 spans 15 amino acids. CDR3: CASSPAGTGGVRAFF. The CDR3 coding sequence is TGTGCCAGCAGCCCGGCCGGGACAGGGGGGGTTCGGGCTTTCTTT.

Here the CDR3 DNA reads TGTGCCAGCAGGAGAGGGACAGGGAATGGCTACACCTTC. Translation gives CASRRGTGNGYTF. V is TRBV6-5 and J is TRBJ1-2; 9 positions match TRBD1. CDR1 and CDR2 from the germline V gene are MNHEY and SVGAGI. The CDR3 sequence is 13 residues long. Trimming removed 6 bases from V and 6 bases from J; junction bases left unmatched: 5.